The 14 T cell receptor beta chains below were found in one sample sequenced in a study of shared clonotypes between healthy human individuals. Sequencing was performed with immunoSEQ multiplex PCR; in TCRdb, only in-frame clones are kept and a portion is missing. The table lists hundreds of thousands of clones, roughly 70% of them singletons, with approximately 1.7% in the top ten. The source material was memory CD4+ T cells sorted from blood. Subset described: CD45RA-negative fraction. The receptors originated from a woman in her 30s in good health.

This chain connects TRBV28 to TRBJ2-4; tentative D call: TRBD2 (5 bases). The germline gives CDR1 MDHEN, CDR2 SYDVKM. V was shortened by 8 bases and J by 2 bases, with 25 bases between the two germline ends. The CDR3 runs to 18 residues. The CDR3 region has the DNA TGTGCCAGCGGCTTTAGCGCCAAACAACTACAAACCAAAAACATTCAGTACTTC. It specifies CASGFSAKQLQTKNIQYF.

This clone was observed many times. J is TRBJ2-5 and V is TRBV7-2, with D uncertain. The V gene's germline CDR1 is SGHTA and CDR2 FQGNSA. The CDR3 length is 15 residues. Trimming removed 4 bases at V and 5 bases at J, with 17 bases between. The CDR3 nucleotides read TGTGCCAGCAGCTCCATTACTCTAGTGGCGGAGACCCAGTACTTC. Translation: CASSSITLVAETQYF.

The table lists this clone with a few counts. The chain recombines TRBV2 with TRBJ1-2; no reliable D call. V lost 5 bases and J 8 bases, leaving 12 bases between the germline ends. Per germline, CDR1 SNHLY and CDR2 FYNNEI. CDR3 size: 12 residues. Here the CDR3 reads CASSYGPRGYTF. Written as DNA, the CDR3 is TGTGCCAGCAGTTACGGGCCGAGAGGCTACACCTTC.

This clone was seen a few times. This chain uses TRBV4-1 with TRBJ2-1; 11 bases map to TRBD2. Losses at the gene ends were 1 base for V and 4 bases for J; bases not matched to a gene: 9. Germline V CDR1 and CDR2: MGHRA, YSYEKL. This CDR3 has 18 residues. CDR3 nucleotides: TGCGCCAGCAGCCAAGTCGATCTAGGACTAGCGGGTTACAATGAGCAGTTCTTC. Its translation: CASSQVDLGLAGYNEQFF.

The chain couples TRBV6-1 to TRBJ1-4; 7 bases match TRBD1. This CDR3 has 15 amino acids. Germline CDR1 reads MNHNS; CDR2 reads SASEGT. With 4 bases clipped from V and 7 bases from J, the junction kept 9 bases outside the gene matches. The DNA of the CDR3 is TGTGCCAGCAGTGCCCAAGACAGGGAACGTGAAAAACTGTTTTTT. It codes for CASSAQDREREKLFF.

V is TRBV28 and J is TRBJ1-1, with D perhaps matching TRBD1 (6 bases). This CDR3 is 15 amino acids long. With 8 bases removed from V and 3 bases from J, the gap between germline ends came to 19 bases. Germline lookup yields CDR1 MDHEN and CDR2 SYDVKM. CDR3 in amino acids: CASPPTGSGDTEAFF. The CDR3 DNA reads as TGTGCCAGCCCCCCCACAGGGTCCGGGGACACTGAAGCTTTCTTT. Based on the CDR3 plus reference TRBV28 and TRBJ1-1, the full variable domain is DVKVTQSSRYLVKRTGEKVFLECVQDMDHENMFWYRQDPGLGLRLIYFSYDVKMKEKGDIPEGYSVSREKKERFSLILESASTNQTSMYLCASPPTGSGDTEAFFGQGTRLTVV.

The chain joins TRBV5-1 to TRBJ2-7, with a tentative D call TRBD1 (5 bases). Germline CDR1 reads SGHRS; CDR2 reads YFSETQ. Deletions cut 4 bases from V and 1 base from J, with 15 bases between. This CDR3 has 15 residues. The CDR3 DNA sequence: TGCGCCAGCAGCCTAACTCAGGGCGTGTCCTACGAGCAGTACTTC. It encodes CASSLTQGVSYEQYF.

The CDR3 DNA follows: TGTGCCAGCAGTCCGGGGGTGGCGCACTATAATGAAAAACTGTTTTTT. Translated: CASSPGVAHYNEKLFF. This chain connects TRBV14 to TRBJ1-4; TRBD1 is a possible D gene (5 bases). Trimming shortened V by 6 bases and J by 4 bases, and 18 bases separated the two germline ends. There are 16 residues in the CDR3. Germline CDR1 is SGHDN and CDR2 is FVKESK.

This chain links TRBV2 with TRBJ1-1, with D uncertain. Germline V lookup: CDR1 SNHLY, CDR2 FYNNEI. V was shortened by 2 bases and J by 6 bases, with 16 bases between the two germline ends. The CDR3 loop spans 15 amino acids. The CDR3 spells CASSERPDPGAEAFF. CDR3 sequence (DNA): TGTGCCAGCAGTGAACGGCCAGACCCCGGCGCTGAAGCTTTCTTT.

The chain has TRBV9 and TRBJ2-3, with D unresolved. The CDR3 covers 11 residues. Germline CDR1 reads SGDLS; CDR2 reads YYNGEE. Trimming removed 1 base at V and 5 bases at J, with 2 bases between. Here the CDR3 DNA reads TGTGCCAGCAGCGTAAAAGATACGCAGTATTTT. This gives the protein CASSVKDTQYF. Variable domain in full (rest from reference TRBV9 and TRBJ2-3): DSGVTQTPKHLITATGQRVTLRCSPRSGDLSVYWYQQSLDQGLQFLIQYYNGEERAKGNILERFSAQQFPDLHSELNLSSLELGDSALYFCASSVKDTQYFGPGTRLTVL.

The table lists this clone with a count of one. Other DNA sequences in the same sample also yield this CDR3. The chain recombines TRBV6-5 with TRBJ2-1; no reliable D call. V was shortened by 6 bases and J by 8 bases, with 8 bases between the two germline ends. The germline V gene has CDR1 MNHEY and CDR2 SVGAGI. The CDR3 extends over 11 amino acids. In nucleotides, the CDR3 is TGTGCCAGCAGCAGTGGAGATGAGCAGTTCTTC. It is translated as CASSSGDEQFF.

This clone was seen just once. The chain links TRBV5-4 to TRBJ2-2; the match to TRBD2 covers 8 bases. CDR3 length equals 16 residues. CDR1 SGHNT and CDR2 YYREEE come from the germline V gene (reference sequence). Losses at the gene ends were 4 bases for V and 4 bases for J; bases not matched to a gene: 9. The CDR3 region has the DNA TGTGCCAGCAGCCGGACCGGGACTAGTAGCACCGGGGAGCTGTTTTTT. It specifies CASSRTGTSSTGELFF.

V is TRBV7-9 and J is TRBJ2-3; D uncertain. The CDR3 runs to 15 residues. V dropped 1 base and J dropped 2 bases, with 10 bases sitting between them. CDR1 SEHNR and CDR2 FQNEAQ come from the germline V gene (reference sequence). The CDR3 coding sequence is TGTGCCAGCAGCTTAGGGACCATCAACACAGATACGCAGTATTTT. It codes for CASSLGTINTDTQYF.

In nucleotides, the CDR3 is TGTGCCAGCAGGGATACGACAAGCACAGATACGCAGTATTTT. It yields the protein CASRDTTSTDTQYF. The rearrangement joins TRBV5-6 to TRBJ2-3; no firm D call. Germline V gives CDR1 SGHDT, CDR2 YYEEEE. V dropped 5 bases and J dropped 0 bases, with 10 bases sitting between them. This CDR3 is built from 14 residues.